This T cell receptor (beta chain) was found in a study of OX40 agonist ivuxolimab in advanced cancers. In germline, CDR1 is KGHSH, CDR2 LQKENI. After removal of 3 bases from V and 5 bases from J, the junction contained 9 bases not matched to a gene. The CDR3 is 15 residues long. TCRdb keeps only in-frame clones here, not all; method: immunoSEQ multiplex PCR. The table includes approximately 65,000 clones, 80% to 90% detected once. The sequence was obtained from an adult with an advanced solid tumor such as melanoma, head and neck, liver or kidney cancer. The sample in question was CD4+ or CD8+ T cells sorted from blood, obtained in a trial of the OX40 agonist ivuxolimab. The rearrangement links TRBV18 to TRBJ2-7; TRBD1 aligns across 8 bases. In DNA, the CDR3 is TGTGCCAGCTCACCGGGTCAGGGGGCGCGGGACGAGCAGTACTTC. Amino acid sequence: CASSPGQGARDEQYF.